The 8 T cell receptor beta chains listed next were all sequenced from one sample in a study of T cells in Graves' hyperthyroidism and ophthalmopathy. Regions amplified from RNA transcripts were the TCR beta CDR3 regions. When the TCR CDR3 underwent first-round RT-PCR, the HTBI primer set was used. TCRdb passed the multiplex PCR reads through MiXCR, listing each CDR3 protein once. Here the sample spans 250,000 or so distinct CDR3 sequences, 12% to 15% being singletons. Specimen: blood. Receptor source: a woman aged 45 to 65 with Graves' hyperthyroidism that later progressed to Graves' ophthalmopathy.

This clonotype showed up many times. This chain uses TRBV28 with TRBJ2-3; weak D call: TRBD1 (6 bases). The V end lost 3 bases, the J end lost 4 bases, and 8 bases lay between the germline ends. The germline V gene encodes CDR1 MDHEN and CDR2 SYDVKM. There are 13 residues in the CDR3. The CDR3 sequence is CASSLKGADTQYF. Written as DNA, the CDR3 is TGTGCCAGCAGTTTGAAGGGGGCAGATACGCAGTATTTT.

The V and J genes are TRBV28 and TRBJ2-1; TRBD2 is a possible D gene (6 bases). V was pared by 11 bases and J by 8 bases, with 25 bases between. The CDR3 loop spans 15 amino acids. The V gene's germline CDR1 is MDHEN and CDR2 SYDVKM. The CDR3, as DNA: TGTGCCCGCACACCCGGGAGTAGGTATTGGGATGAGCAGTTCTTC. Protein sequence: CARTPGSRYWDEQFF.

This clonotype occurred once. This rearrangement joins TRBV29-1 to TRBJ1-1, with D perhaps matching TRBD1 (5 bases). Germline V gene lookup returns CDR1 SQVTM and CDR2 ANQGSEA. Trimming shortened V by 4 bases and J by 3 bases, and 21 bases separated the two germline ends. This CDR3 comprises 16 residues. Written as DNA, the CDR3 is TGCAGCGTTGTCACACCTGGGCAGGGAGGGTACACTGAAGCTTTCTTT. Translation gives CSVVTPGQGGYTEAFF.

This clonotype was picked up many times. This rearrangement joins TRBV12-3 or TRBV12-4 to TRBJ2-5; weak D call: TRBD2 (6 bases). Trimming removed 4 bases from V and 5 bases from J, with 17 bases in between. CDR3 size: 15 residues. The CDR3 DNA is TGTGCCAGCAGTTCCCCCCCTAAGACTAGGGAGACCCAGTACTTC. Its protein product is CASSSPPKTRETQYF.

This clonotype was seen repeatedly, ten times or more. The CDR3 here is CASSYYSLTGELFF. The CDR3 nucleotides read TGTGCCAGCAGTTACTACAGCCTCACCGGGGAGCTGTTTTTT. This rearrangement joins TRBV6-5 to TRBJ2-2; unclear D gene. With 1 base removed from V and 4 bases from J, the gap between germline ends came to 7 bases. Germline assignment: CDR1 MNHEY and CDR2 SVGAGI. The CDR3 consists of 14 residues.

On this clonotype itself: This clone may be a read error of a much larger clone one base away. V usage is TRBV7-3 and J usage is TRBJ2-2, with unresolved D. Germline CDR1 SGHTA, CDR2 FQGTGA. CDR3 length: 15 amino acids. The V end was cut by 5 bases, the J end by 5 bases, with 15 bases between. The CDR3 loop reads CASSPSSLLTGELFF. The CDR3 DNA is TGTGCCAGCAGCCCATCTAGTCTCTTAACCGGGGAGCTGTTTTTT.

This clonotype was counted ten times or more. V gene TRBV28 combines with J gene TRBJ2-7, with 9 bases aligning to TRBD2. Germline V gives CDR1 MDHEN, CDR2 SYDVKM. The CDR3 loop spans 13 amino acids. CDR3 nucleotides: TGTTCTTCCCGGACTAGCGAGAGGAACGAGCAGTACTTC. This encodes CSSRTSERNEQYF.

This clonotype was found many times. The chain links TRBV7-9 to TRBJ2-5; TRBD2 matches at 10 bases. The trim removed 3 bases at V and 5 bases at J, leaving 9 bases unmatched. The CDR3 consists of 16 residues. From germline, CDR1 is SEHNR and CDR2 FQNEAQ (reference sequence). The CDR3 DNA reads as TGTGCCAGCAGCTTCATCCTAGCGGGAGCGGGGGAGACCCAGTACTTC. Translating it yields CASSFILAGAGETQYF. The whole variable domain, filled in from reference TRBV7-9 and TRBJ2-5, reads DTGVSQNPRHKITKRGQNVTFRCDPISEHNRLYWYRQTLGQGPEFLTYFQNEAQLEKSRLLSDRFSAERPKGSFSTLEIQRTEQGDSAMYLCASSFILAGAGETQYFGPGTRLLVL.